Listed below are T cell receptor beta chains from one sample, sequenced in a study of beta chain features in type 1 diabetes. Measured with immunoSEQ multiplex PCR; TCRdb has only the in-frame clones, and not every one. The table has some 900,000 clones, roughly a sixth seen once; the top ten hold 0.02% to 0.025%. What was sequenced was naive CD4+ T cells from blood. The receptors stem from a woman between 18 and 29 years old in good health. Each CDR3 is given with its conserved first and last residue. A D gene is named only where the DNA matches it firmly. The listing skips clone size in some rows; elsewhere it reads once, few, many or a size class.

V: TRBV28; D: TRBD2; J: TRBJ2-5; size: few; CDR3: CASSLSTSGRSRETQYF; DNA: TGTGCCAGCAGTTTATCGACTAGCGGGAGATCAAGGGAGACCCAGTACTTC
V: TRBV18; D: -; J: TRBJ1-3; size: few; CDR3: CASSPIHSNSGNTIYF; DNA: TGTGCCAGCTCACCGATCCACAGTAACTCTGGAAACACCATATATTTT
V: TRBV29-1; D: -; J: TRBJ2-3; size: few; CDR3: CSVWRPSEGVSTDTQYF; DNA: TGCAGCGTTTGGAGGCCCTCCGAAGGTGTTAGCACAGATACGCAGTATTTT
V: TRBV11-3; D: TRBD1; J: TRBJ1-3; size: few; CDR3: CASSRQGSSGNTIYF; DNA: TGTGCCAGCAGCCGACAGGGGAGCTCTGGAAACACCATATATTTT
V: TRBV20-1; D: -; J: TRBJ2-1; size: few; CDR3: CSARFNEQFF; DNA: TGCAGTGCTAGGTTCAATGAGCAGTTCTTC
V: TRBV19; D: -; J: TRBJ2-2; size: few; CDR3: CASRRVSGTGELFF; DNA: TGTGCCAGCCGAAGGGTATCAGGCACCGGGGAGCTGTTTTTT
V: TRBV28; D: -; J: TRBJ2-6; size: few; CDR3: CASSLAVRAGANVLTF; DNA: TGTGCCAGCAGTTTAGCGGTCAGGGCTGGGGCCAACGTCCTGACTTTC
V: TRBV7-2; D: -; J: TRBJ2-5; size: -; CDR3: CASSPSAGETQYF; DNA: TGTGCCAGCAGCCCCTCGGCGGGTGAGACCCAGTACTTC
V: TRBV5-7; D: TRBD1; J: TRBJ2-1; size: -; CDR3: CASSGTGATYNEQFF; DNA: TGTGCCAGCAGCGGGACAGGGGCCACCTACAATGAGCAGTTCTTC
V: TRBV6-6; D: -; J: TRBJ2-2; size: few; CDR3: CASSPTRGQTGELFF; DNA: TGTGCCAGCAGTCCCACGAGGGGCCAGACCGGGGAGCTGTTTTTT
V: TRBV18; D: -; J: TRBJ1-5; size: few; CDR3: CASSPADQQPQHF; DNA: TGTGCCAGCTCACCAGCCGACCAGCAGCCCCAGCATTTT
V: TRBV27; D: TRBD2; J: TRBJ2-4; size: -; CDR3: CASRKAGDENIQYF; DNA: TGTGCCAGTAGAAAAGCGGGAGACGAAAACATTCAGTACTTC
V: TRBV11-2; D: -; J: TRBJ2-5; size: few; CDR3: CASSLETLQETQYF; DNA: TGTGCCAGCAGCTTAGAGACCCTCCAAGAGACCCAGTACTTC
V: TRBV4-3; D: -; J: TRBJ2-6; size: -; CDR3: CASSPGSGANVLTF; DNA: TGCGCCAGCAGTCCTGGGTCCGGGGCCAACGTCCTGACTTTC
V: TRBV2; D: -; J: TRBJ1-4; size: many; CDR3: CASTREGEKLFF; DNA: TGTGCCAGCACCAGGGAAGGTGAAAAACTGTTTTTT
V: TRBV28; D: -; J: TRBJ1-5; size: few; CDR3: CASTLLGAQHF; DNA: TGTGCCAGCACCCTGTTGGGGGCCCAGCATTTT
V: TRBV5-5; D: -; J: TRBJ1-1; size: -; CDR3: CASSFLGEGNTEAFF; DNA: TGTGCCAGCAGCTTTCTGGGCGAGGGGAACACTGAAGCTTTCTTT
V: TRBV28; D: TRBD1; J: TRBJ1-1; size: few; CDR3: CASSSLDRGYTEAFF; DNA: TGTGCCAGCAGTTCCCTGGACAGGGGATACACTGAAGCTTTCTTT
V: TRBV5-1; D: TRBD2; J: TRBJ2-3; size: -; CDR3: CASSFPPGLAGDLDTQYF; DNA: TGCGCCAGCAGCTTCCCGCCGGGACTAGCGGGAGATCTGGATACGCAGTATTTT
V: TRBV27; D: TRBD2; J: TRBJ2-1; size: few; CDR3: CASSPRARLASYNEQFF; DNA: TGTGCCAGCAGCCCCCGGGCGCGACTAGCTTCCTACAATGAGCAGTTCTTC
V: TRBV6-5; D: -; J: TRBJ1-1; size: -; CDR3: CASSKRASPEAFF; DNA: TGTGCCAGCAGCAAACGGGCCTCCCCCGAAGCTTTCTTT
V: TRBV6-5; D: TRBD2; J: TRBJ2-1; size: -; CDR3: CASSYSGLAEEEQFF; DNA: TGTGCCAGCAGTTACTCTGGACTAGCGGAGGAGGAGCAGTTCTTC
V: TRBV4-3; D: TRBD1; J: TRBJ2-7; size: -; CDR3: CASSPQRQGTYEQYF; DNA: TGCGCCAGCAGCCCCCAAAGACAGGGTACCTACGAGCAGTACTTC
V: TRBV2; D: TRBD2; J: TRBJ2-5; size: few; CDR3: CASTPGLAGSGTQYF; DNA: TGTGCCAGCACACCGGGACTAGCGGGATCTGGGACCCAGTACTTC
V: TRBV5-6; D: TRBD1; J: TRBJ1-4; size: few; CDR3: CASSLRQGGEKLFF; DNA: TGTGCCAGCAGCTTGCGACAGGGAGGTGAAAAACTGTTTTTT
V: TRBV5-4; D: -; J: TRBJ2-5; size: -; CDR3: CASSVGLGTQYF; DNA: TGTGCCAGCAGCGTGGGCCTGGGGACCCAGTACTTC
V: TRBV11-2; D: -; J: TRBJ2-3; size: -; CDR3: CASSSPSRVGTDTQYF; DNA: TGTGCCAGCAGCTCCCCCAGTAGGGTGGGCACAGATACGCAGTATTTT
V: TRBV9; D: -; J: TRBJ2-3; size: -; CDR3: CASSPHWGVLDTQYF; DNA: TGTGCCAGCAGCCCCCACTGGGGTGTTTTGGATACGCAGTATTTT
V: TRBV2; D: -; J: TRBJ2-3; size: few; CDR3: CASTLWRERTDTQYF; DNA: TGTGCCAGCACCCTGTGGAGGGAACGCACAGATACGCAGTATTTT
V: TRBV20-1; D: -; J: TRBJ1-1; size: few; CDR3: CSAKDYGAFF; DNA: TGCAGTGCTAAAGACTATGGAGCTTTCTTT
V: TRBV5-1; D: -; J: TRBJ1-2; size: -; CDR3: CASSWEETYGYTF; DNA: TGCGCCAGCAGCTGGGAGGAAACCTATGGCTACACCTTC
V: TRBV5-6; D: -; J: TRBJ2-7; size: -; CDR3: CASSLSGPTYEQYF; DNA: TGTGCCAGCAGCTTGAGCGGACCTACCTACGAGCAGTACTTC
V: TRBV7-9; D: -; J: TRBJ2-2; size: -; CDR3: CASSVRITGELFF; DNA: TGTGCCAGCAGCGTACGGATCACCGGGGAGCTGTTTTTT
V: TRBV15; D: -; J: TRBJ1-2; size: -; CDR3: CATSRDRVYGYTF; DNA: TGTGCCACCAGCAGAGATCGGGTCTATGGCTACACCTTC
V: TRBV7-2; D: -; J: TRBJ2-6; size: few; CDR3: CASRDLYPSSGANVLTF; DNA: TGTGCCAGCAGGGATCTATATCCAAGCTCTGGGGCCAACGTCCTGACTTTC
V: TRBV2; D: TRBD1; J: TRBJ2-1; size: -; CDR3: CASVLQLTGDIVFNEQFF; DNA: TGTGCCAGCGTCTTGCAACTGACAGGGGATATTGTTTTCAATGAGCAGTTCTTC
V: TRBV2; D: -; J: TRBJ1-1; size: -; CDR3: CASSDGGANTEAFF; DNA: TGTGCCAGCAGTGACGGGGGCGCGAACACTGAAGCTTTCTTT
V: TRBV7-9; D: TRBD2; J: TRBJ2-2; size: few; CDR3: CASSRLAGGNTGELFF; DNA: TGTGCCAGCAGCCGACTAGCGGGAGGCAACACCGGGGAGCTGTTTTTT
V: TRBV11-2; D: TRBD2; J: TRBJ2-5; size: -; CDR3: CASTKVAGSQETQYF; DNA: TGTGCCAGCACCAAAGTAGCGGGGTCCCAAGAGACCCAGTACTTC
V: TRBV6-5; D: -; J: TRBJ2-5; size: once; CDR3: CASSPIHVLMTQYF; DNA: TGTGCCAGCAGCCCGATCCACGTTTTAATGACCCAGTACTTC
V: TRBV5-4; D: -; J: TRBJ2-3; size: -; CDR3: CASSLVGTADTQYF; DNA: TGTGCCAGCAGCTTAGTGGGGACGGCAGATACGCAGTATTTT
V: TRBV4-3; D: -; J: TRBJ2-7; size: -; CDR3: CASSQDVRHRDDRGVLYEQYF; DNA: TGCGCCAGCAGCCAAGATGTGCGGCACCGGGACGATAGAGGGGTCCTCTACGAGCAGTACTTC
V: TRBV7-2; D: TRBD1; J: TRBJ1-1; size: -; CDR3: CASSFGGTGGAEAFF; DNA: TGTGCCAGCAGCTTTGGCGGGACAGGGGGCGCTGAAGCTTTCTTT
V: TRBV7-2; D: -; J: TRBJ1-4; size: few; CDR3: CASSLENRPNEKLFF; DNA: TGTGCCAGCAGCTTAGAGAACAGACCTAATGAAAAACTGTTTTTT
V: TRBV23-1; D: -; J: TRBJ2-1; size: few; CDR3: CASSQCRPPARYNEQFF; DNA: TGCGCCAGCAGTCAATGTCGCCCACCCGCCCGCTACAATGAGCAGTTCTTC
V: TRBV6-1; D: TRBD1; J: TRBJ2-2; size: -; CDR3: CASSTGTAITGELFF; DNA: TGTGCCAGCAGTACCGGGACAGCTATAACCGGGGAGCTGTTTTTT
V: TRBV15; D: TRBD2; J: TRBJ2-1; size: -; CDR3: CATSRAGTSGAYEQFF; DNA: TGTGCCACCAGCAGAGCGGGGACTAGCGGAGCATATGAGCAGTTCTTC
V: TRBV5-1; D: -; J: TRBJ1-2; size: -; CDR3: CASSSGGGLNYGYTF; DNA: TGCGCCAGCAGCTCGGGGGGCGGACTTAACTATGGCTACACCTTC
V: TRBV6-6; D: TRBD1; J: TRBJ2-7; size: few; CDR3: CASSPPPPKGAGEQYF; DNA: TGTGCCAGCAGCCCACCCCCACCGAAGGGGGCAGGCGAGCAGTACTTC
V: TRBV14; D: -; J: TRBJ1-4; size: many; CDR3: CASSQAFRKDEKLFF; DNA: TGTGCCAGCAGCCAAGCCTTCAGAAAGGATGAAAAACTGTTTTTT
V: TRBV9; D: -; J: TRBJ2-5; size: -; CDR3: CASTGGLGETQYF; DNA: TGTGCCAGCACCGGCGGATTGGGAGAGACCCAGTACTTC
V: TRBV9; D: -; J: TRBJ2-2; size: -; CDR3: CASSVEAPRFTGELFF; DNA: TGTGCCAGCAGCGTCGAAGCCCCAAGGTTTACCGGGGAGCTGTTTTTT
V: TRBV4-3; D: TRBD1; J: TRBJ1-2; size: -; CDR3: CASSQALARQGDYGYTF; DNA: TGCGCCAGCAGCCAAGCCCTCGCCCGACAGGGGGACTATGGCTACACCTTC